The T cell receptor (beta chain) under discussion was sequenced for a study of blood T cell repertoires in COVID-19. J was trimmed by 7 bases and V by 6 bases; bases with no gene match: 11. Per the germline V gene, CDR1 is MNHEY and CDR2 is SMNVEV (reference sequence). This CDR3 comprises 16 residues. Authors' data handling: Amplification of reference gene primers provided the estimated nucleated cell counts. Clones were sequenced by immunoSEQ multiplex PCR, and TCRdb holds only the in-frame ones, with some missing. The V and J calls and clone size are taken from that table; D and trimming were inferred from the DNA. The table has over 55,000 clones, over 70% seen once.

This chain links TRBV27 with TRBJ2-1; 11 bases map to TRBD2. The TCR was taken from a man in his fifties with active COVID-19. Sequencing was carried out using peripheral blood. The CDR3 bases are TGTGCCAGCAGCCCTAATAGCGGGGGGGCGGGGAATGAGCAGTTCTTC. It codes for CASSPNSGGAGNEQFF.